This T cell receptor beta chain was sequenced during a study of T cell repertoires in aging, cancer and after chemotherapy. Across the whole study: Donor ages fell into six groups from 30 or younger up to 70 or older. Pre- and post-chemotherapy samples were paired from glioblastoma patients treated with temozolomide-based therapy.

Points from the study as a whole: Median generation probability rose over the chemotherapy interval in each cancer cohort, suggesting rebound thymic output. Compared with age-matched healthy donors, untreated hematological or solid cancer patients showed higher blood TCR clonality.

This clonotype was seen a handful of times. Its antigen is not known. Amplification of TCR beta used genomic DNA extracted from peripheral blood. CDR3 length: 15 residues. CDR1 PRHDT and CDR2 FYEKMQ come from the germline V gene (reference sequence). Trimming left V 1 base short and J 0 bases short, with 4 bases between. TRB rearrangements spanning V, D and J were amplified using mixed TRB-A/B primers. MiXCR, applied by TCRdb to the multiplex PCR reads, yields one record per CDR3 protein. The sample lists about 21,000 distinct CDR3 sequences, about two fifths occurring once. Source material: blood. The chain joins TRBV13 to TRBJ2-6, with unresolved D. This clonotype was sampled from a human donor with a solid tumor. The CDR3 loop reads CASSLVSSGANVLTF. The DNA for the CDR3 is TGTGCCAGCAGCTTAGTATCCTCTGGGGCCAACGTCCTGACTTTC.